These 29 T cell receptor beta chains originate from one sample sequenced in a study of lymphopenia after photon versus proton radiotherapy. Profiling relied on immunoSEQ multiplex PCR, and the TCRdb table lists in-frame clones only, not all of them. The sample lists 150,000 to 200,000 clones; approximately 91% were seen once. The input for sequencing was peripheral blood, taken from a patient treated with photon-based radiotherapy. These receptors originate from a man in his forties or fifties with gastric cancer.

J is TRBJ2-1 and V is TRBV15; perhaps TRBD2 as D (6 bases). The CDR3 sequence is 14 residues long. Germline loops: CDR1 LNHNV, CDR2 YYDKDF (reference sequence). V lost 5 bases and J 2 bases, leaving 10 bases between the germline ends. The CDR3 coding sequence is TGTGCCACCAGCTGGGGGGAGCCCTACAATGAGCAGTTCTTC. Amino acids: CATSWGEPYNEQFF.

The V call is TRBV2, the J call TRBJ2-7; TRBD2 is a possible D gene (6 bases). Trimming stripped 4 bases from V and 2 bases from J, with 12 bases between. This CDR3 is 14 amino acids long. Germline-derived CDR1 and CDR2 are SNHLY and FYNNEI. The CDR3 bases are TGTGCCAGCAGTGCGGCAGGGAGGCCCTACGAGCAGTACTTC. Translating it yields CASSAAGRPYEQYF.

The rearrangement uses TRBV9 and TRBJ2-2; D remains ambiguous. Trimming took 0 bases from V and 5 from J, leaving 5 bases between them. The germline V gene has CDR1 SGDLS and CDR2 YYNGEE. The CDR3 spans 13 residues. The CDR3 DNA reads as TGTGCCAGCAGCGTAGTCGGTACCGGGGAGCTGTTTTTT. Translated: CASSVVGTGELFF.

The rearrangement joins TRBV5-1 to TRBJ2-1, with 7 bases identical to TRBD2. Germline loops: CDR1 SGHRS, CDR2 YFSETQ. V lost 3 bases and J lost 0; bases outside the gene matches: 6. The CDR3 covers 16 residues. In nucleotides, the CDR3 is TGCGCCAGCAGCTCACTTCCTAGCGGCTCCTACAATGAGCAGTTCTTC. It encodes CASSSLPSGSYNEQFF.

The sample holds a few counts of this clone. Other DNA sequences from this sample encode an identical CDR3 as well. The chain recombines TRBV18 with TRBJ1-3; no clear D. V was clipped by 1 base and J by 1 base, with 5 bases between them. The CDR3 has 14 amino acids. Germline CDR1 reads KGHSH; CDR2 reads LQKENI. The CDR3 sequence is CASSPQSSGNTIYF. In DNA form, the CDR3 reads TGTGCCAGCTCACCACAGTCTTCTGGAAACACCATATATTTT.

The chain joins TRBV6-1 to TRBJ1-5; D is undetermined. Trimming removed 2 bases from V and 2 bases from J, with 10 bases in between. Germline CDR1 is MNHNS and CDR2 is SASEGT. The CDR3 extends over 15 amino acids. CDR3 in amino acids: CASSESRLGNQPQHF. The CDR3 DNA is TGTGCCAGCAGTGAAAGCAGGCTCGGCAATCAGCCCCAGCATTTT.

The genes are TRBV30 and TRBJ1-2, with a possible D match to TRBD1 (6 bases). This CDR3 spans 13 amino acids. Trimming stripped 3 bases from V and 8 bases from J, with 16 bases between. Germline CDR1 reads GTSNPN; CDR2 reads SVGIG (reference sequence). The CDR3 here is CAWSADRGGGYTF. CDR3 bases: TGTGCCTGGAGCGCGGACCGAGGGGGGGGCTACACCTTC.

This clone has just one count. CDR3 amino acids: CASEVKTSRQPQHF. Written as DNA, the CDR3 is TGTGCCAGTGAGGTAAAGACTTCGCGGCAGCCCCAGCATTTT. This chain links TRBV19 with TRBJ1-5, with unresolved D. Trimming pared 8 bases from V and 7 bases from J, leaving 18 bases between. CDR1 and CDR2 (germline): LNHDA, SQIVND (reference sequence). The CDR3 runs to 14 residues.

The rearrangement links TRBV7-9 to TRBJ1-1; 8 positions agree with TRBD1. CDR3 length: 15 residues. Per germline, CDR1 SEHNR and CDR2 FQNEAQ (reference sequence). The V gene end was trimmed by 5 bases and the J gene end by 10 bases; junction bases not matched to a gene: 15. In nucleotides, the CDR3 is TGTGCCAGCAGCCGAGGACAGGGCCATCTAACGGGAGCTTTCTTT. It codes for CASSRGQGHLTGAFF.

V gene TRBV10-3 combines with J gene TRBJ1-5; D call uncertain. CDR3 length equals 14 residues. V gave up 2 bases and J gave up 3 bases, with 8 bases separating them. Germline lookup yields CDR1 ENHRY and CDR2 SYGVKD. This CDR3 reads CAISEKSNNQPQHF. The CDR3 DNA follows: TGTGCCATCAGTGAGAAGTCGAACAATCAGCCCCAGCATTTT.

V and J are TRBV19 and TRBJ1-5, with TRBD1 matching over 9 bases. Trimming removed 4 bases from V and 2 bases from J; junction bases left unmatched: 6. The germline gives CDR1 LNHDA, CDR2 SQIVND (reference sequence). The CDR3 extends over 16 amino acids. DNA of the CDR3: TGTGCCAGTAGTAGGGGACAGGGAAAGGGCAATCAGCCCCAGCATTTT. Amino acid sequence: CASSRGQGKGNQPQHF.

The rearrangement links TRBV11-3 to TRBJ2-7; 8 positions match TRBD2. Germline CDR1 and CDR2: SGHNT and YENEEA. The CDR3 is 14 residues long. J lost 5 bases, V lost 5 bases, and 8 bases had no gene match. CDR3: CASSPTSGSHEQYF. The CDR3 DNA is TGTGCCAGCAGCCCGACGAGCGGGAGCCACGAGCAGTACTTC.

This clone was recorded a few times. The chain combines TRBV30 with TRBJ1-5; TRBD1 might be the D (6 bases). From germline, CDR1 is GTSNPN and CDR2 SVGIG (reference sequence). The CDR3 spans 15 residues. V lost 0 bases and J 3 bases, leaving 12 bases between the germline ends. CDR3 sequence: CAWSVRGTSNQPQHF. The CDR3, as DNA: TGTGCCTGGAGTGTTCGGGGGACATCCAATCAGCCCCAGCATTTT.

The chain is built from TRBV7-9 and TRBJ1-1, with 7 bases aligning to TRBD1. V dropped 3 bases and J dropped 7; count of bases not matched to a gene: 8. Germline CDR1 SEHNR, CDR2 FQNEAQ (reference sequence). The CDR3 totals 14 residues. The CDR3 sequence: CASSFQGDRGEAFF. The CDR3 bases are TGTGCCAGCAGCTTCCAGGGGGACCGGGGTGAAGCTTTCTTT.

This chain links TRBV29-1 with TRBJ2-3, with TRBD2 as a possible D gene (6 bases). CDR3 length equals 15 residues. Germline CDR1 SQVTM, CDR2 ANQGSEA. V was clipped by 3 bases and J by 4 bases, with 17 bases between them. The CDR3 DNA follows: TGCAGCGTTGACGGACTAACAATCGGCCCAGATACGCAGTATTTT. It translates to CSVDGLTIGPDTQYF.

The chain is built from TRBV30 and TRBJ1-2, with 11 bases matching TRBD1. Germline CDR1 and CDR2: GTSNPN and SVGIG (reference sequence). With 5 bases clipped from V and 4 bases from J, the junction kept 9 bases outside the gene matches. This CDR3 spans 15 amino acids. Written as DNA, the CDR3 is TGTGCCTGGGATTCCCGGGACAGGGGGGTCTATGGCTACACCTTC. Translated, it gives CAWDSRDRGVYGYTF.

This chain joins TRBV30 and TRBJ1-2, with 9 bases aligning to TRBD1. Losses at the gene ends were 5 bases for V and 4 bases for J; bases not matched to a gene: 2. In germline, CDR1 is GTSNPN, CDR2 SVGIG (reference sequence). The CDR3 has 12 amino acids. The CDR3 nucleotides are TGTGCCTGGCAGGGACAGGGCTATGGCTACACCTTC. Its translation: CAWQGQGYGYTF.

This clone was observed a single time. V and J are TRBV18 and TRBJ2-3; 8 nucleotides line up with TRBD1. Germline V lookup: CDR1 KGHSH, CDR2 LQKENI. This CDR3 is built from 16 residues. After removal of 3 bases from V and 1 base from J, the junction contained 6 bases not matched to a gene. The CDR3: CASSPPSGQGTDTQYF. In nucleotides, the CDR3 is TGTGCCAGCTCACCGCCTTCGGGACAGGGCACAGATACGCAGTATTTT. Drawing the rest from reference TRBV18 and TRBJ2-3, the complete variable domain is NAGVMQNPRHLVRRRGQEARLRCSPMKGHSHVYWYRQLPEEGLKFMVYLQKENIIDESGMPKERFSAEFPKEGPSILRIQQVVRGDSAAYFCASSPPSGQGTDTQYFGPGTRLTVL.

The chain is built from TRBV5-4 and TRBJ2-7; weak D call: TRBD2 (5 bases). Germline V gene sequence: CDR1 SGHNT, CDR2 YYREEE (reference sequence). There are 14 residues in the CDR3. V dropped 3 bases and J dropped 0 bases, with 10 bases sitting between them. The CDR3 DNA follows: TGTGCCAGCAGCTCGGGATCGAGCTCCTACGAGCAGTACTTC. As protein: CASSSGSSSYEQYF.

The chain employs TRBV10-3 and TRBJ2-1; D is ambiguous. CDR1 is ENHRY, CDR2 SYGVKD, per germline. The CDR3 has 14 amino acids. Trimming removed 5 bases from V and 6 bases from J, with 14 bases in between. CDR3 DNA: TGTGCCATCAGTCGGGCCTTAGATGGCAATGAGCAGTTCTTC. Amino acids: CAISRALDGNEQFF.

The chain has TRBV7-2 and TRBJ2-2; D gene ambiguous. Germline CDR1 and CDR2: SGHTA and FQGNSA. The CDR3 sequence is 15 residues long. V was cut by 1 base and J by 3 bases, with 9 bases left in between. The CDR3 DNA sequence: TGTGCCAGCAGCTTAGGGGTGTTGGACACCGGGGAGCTGTTTTTT. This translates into CASSLGVLDTGELFF.

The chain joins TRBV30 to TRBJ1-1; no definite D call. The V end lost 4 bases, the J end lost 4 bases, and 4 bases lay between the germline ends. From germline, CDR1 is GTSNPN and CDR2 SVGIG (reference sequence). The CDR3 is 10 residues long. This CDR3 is CAWNPTEAFF. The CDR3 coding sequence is TGTGCCTGGAACCCCACTGAAGCTTTCTTT.

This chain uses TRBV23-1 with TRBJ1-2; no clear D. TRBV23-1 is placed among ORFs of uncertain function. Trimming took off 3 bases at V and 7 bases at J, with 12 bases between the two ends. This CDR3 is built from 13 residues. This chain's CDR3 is CASSQNLGRGYTF. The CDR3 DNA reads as TGCGCCAGCAGTCAGAATTTAGGACGTGGCTACACCTTC.

CDR3 protein: CASSYRQGYYEQYF. In nucleotides, the CDR3 is TGTGCCAGCAGTTACCGACAGGGTTACTACGAGCAGTACTTC. The V and J genes are TRBV6-6 and TRBJ2-7, with 7 bases matching TRBD1. With V trimmed by 2 bases and J by 3 bases, 4 bases remained unmatched. Per germline, CDR1 MNHNY and CDR2 SVGAGI (reference sequence). This CDR3 region has 14 residues.

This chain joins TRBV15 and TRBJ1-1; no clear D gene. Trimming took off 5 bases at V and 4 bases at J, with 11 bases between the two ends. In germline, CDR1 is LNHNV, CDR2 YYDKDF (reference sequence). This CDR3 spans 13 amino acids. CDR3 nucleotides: TGTGCCACCAGCGAATTCGTCGCCACTGAAGCTTTCTTT. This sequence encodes CATSEFVATEAFF.

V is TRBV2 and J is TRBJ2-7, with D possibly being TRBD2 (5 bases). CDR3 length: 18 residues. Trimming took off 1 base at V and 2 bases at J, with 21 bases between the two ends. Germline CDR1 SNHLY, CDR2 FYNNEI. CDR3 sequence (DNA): TGTGCCAGCAGTGAAGGATCCCGAGGGTCCTATCCTACCTACGAGCAGTACTTC. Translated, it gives CASSEGSRGSYPTYEQYF.

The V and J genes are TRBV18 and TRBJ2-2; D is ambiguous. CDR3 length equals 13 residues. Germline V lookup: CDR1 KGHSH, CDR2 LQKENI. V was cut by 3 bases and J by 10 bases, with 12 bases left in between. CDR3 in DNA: TGTGCCAGCTCACCCCCCTCACAGAAGGAGCTGTTTTTT. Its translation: CASSPPSQKELFF.

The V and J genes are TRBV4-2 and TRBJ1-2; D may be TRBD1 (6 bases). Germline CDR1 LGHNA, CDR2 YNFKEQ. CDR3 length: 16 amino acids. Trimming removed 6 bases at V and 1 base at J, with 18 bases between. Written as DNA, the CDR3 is TGTGCCAGCAGATCTGTCGGGGGGGGCGATAACTATGGCTACACCTTC. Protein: CASRSVGGGDNYGYTF.

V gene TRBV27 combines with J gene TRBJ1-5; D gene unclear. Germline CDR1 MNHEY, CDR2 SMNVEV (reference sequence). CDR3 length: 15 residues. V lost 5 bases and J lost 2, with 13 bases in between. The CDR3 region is CASSPQAWGNQPQHF. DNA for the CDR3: TGTGCCAGCAGTCCCCAGGCCTGGGGCAATCAGCCCCAGCATTTT.